This T cell receptor beta chain was recorded in a study of CD8+ T cells in alopecia areata. Noted treatment: oral pan-JAK inhibitor, 5-10 mg twice daily. The authors extracted RNA and reverse transcribed it into cDNA as the sequencing template. Some clones are missing from TCRdb's copy, which holds only in-frame ones; the method was immunoSEQ multiplex PCR. The profile covers about 200,000 clones, with 64% appearing a single time and about 1.3% taken by the ten largest. Germline loops: CDR1 SGHDT, CDR2 YYEEEE. The CDR3 contains 15 residues. V dropped 4 bases and J dropped 7 bases, with 18 bases sitting between them.

J is TRBJ2-1 and V is TRBV5-6; tentative D call: TRBD2 (7 bases). This material consisted of CD4+ T cells sorted from blood, taken around week 50, from a patient treated with tofacitinib. This receptor was taken from a human donor with alopecia areata. The chain's CDR3 is CASSRIAGANNEQFF. CDR3 nucleotides: TGTGCCAGCAGCCGGATCGCGGGGGCGAATAATGAGCAGTTCTTC.